Below are 4 T cell receptor beta chains sequenced from a single sample in a study of Ad26.COV2.S vaccination and SARS-CoV-2 variants (dated by TCRdb to 2020 to 2023). Libraries were constructed by the immunoSEQ multiplex PCR assay. TCRdb took this table from immuneACCESS and kept in-frame rearrangements with V and J called. Such tables lack part of the clones; where checked against another copy, unresolved V genes explain under half of the gap, and the rest is unexplained. Recorded for this sample are some 340,000 clones; 70% to 90% of them occurred a single time. The top ten clonotypes cover 2% to 2.5% of the sample. The intended sense of this specimen's treatment or condition label: 15 to 20 received Ad26.COV2.S at low or high dose, single or two shots; 5 received placebo; per-sample allocation not given. For vaccine and placebo recipients, the sequenced repertoires came from samples collected on day 63 after the first injection.

The input for sequencing was peripheral blood, taken in a trial of Ad26.COV2.S vaccine versus placebo. All receptors derive from a person aged 18-60 years who received the Ad26.COV2.S COVID-19 vaccine or a placebo.

The chain carries TRBV27 and TRBJ1-5; D possibly corresponds to TRBD1 (6 bases). The germline CDR1 and CDR2 sequences are MNHEY and SMNVEV (reference sequence). The CDR3 is made up of 16 amino acids. Trimming stripped 6 bases from V and 3 bases from J, with 18 bases between. CDR3 loop: CASSPRGHDLNQPQHF. The DNA for the CDR3 is TGTGCCAGCAGCCCTCGGGGGCACGACCTCAATCAGCCCCAGCATTTT.

This clone appeared once. This sequence joins TRBV3-1 (or the pseudogene TRBV3-2) and TRBJ1-3; TRBD1 matches at 7 bases. V was pared by 5 bases and J by 0 bases, with 4 bases of the junction left unmatched. Looked up from germline, CDR1 is LGHDT and CDR2 is YNNKEL (reference sequence). The CDR3 contains 15 residues. CDR3 DNA: TGTGCCAGCAGCGGTGACAGGGCCTCTGGAAACACCATATATTTT. This encodes CASSGDRASGNTIYF.

This chain links TRBV11-2 with TRBJ2-5; unclear D gene. The V end lost 3 bases, the J end lost 9 bases, and 14 bases lay between the germline ends. CDR3 length: 13 amino acids. Germline loops: CDR1 SGHAT, CDR2 FQNNGV. The CDR3 sequence: CASSFSSGEAQYF. The CDR3 DNA is TGTGCCAGCAGCTTCAGTTCCGGTGAGGCCCAGTACTTC.

This chain links TRBV6-5 with TRBJ1-3; weak D call: TRBD1 (6 bases). V lost 2 bases to trimming and J lost 0 bases, with 8 bases between them. Per germline, CDR1 MNHEY and CDR2 SVGAGI. The CDR3 extends over 15 amino acids. The CDR3 loop reads CASSYRGYSGNTIYF. The DNA of the CDR3 is TGTGCCAGCAGTTACAGGGGGTACTCTGGAAACACCATATATTTT.